The 11 T cell receptor beta chains below come from one sample, sequenced in a study of T-cell reconstitution after alpha-beta-depleted transplantation in children. Construction of the TCRbeta library involved unique molecular identifiers. TCRdb re-called the PCR reads through MiXCR, storing one row per CDR3 protein. This sample carries roughly 110,000 distinct CDR3 sequences, approximately 10% of them seen once, and the ten largest clones take 34%. The material sequenced was PBMCs, taken before TCRalphabeta/CD19-depleted stem cell transplant. These receptors were taken from a boy under 10 years old with acute lymphoblastic leukemia, due to receive a stem cell transplant.

This clonotype was picked up a small number of times. The J gene is TRBJ2-1, the V gene TRBV20-1; 12 bases agree with TRBD2. The germline CDR1 and CDR2 sequences are DFQATT and SNEGSKA (reference sequence). V was pared by 1 base and J by 7 bases, with 2 bases of the junction left unmatched. The CDR3 is 14 amino acids. CDR3 sequence: CSARGTSGVNEQFF. The CDR3 nucleotides are TGCAGTGCTAGAGGGACTAGCGGGGTGAATGAGCAGTTCTTC.

J is TRBJ2-7 and V is TRBV25-1; 12 bases agree with TRBD2. Unmatched junction bases numbered 11, after V lost 4 bases and J lost 1 base. This CDR3 region has 18 residues. Per the germline V gene, CDR1 is MGHDK and CDR2 is SYGVNS. DNA of the CDR3: TGTGCCAGCAGTGTTACCGGGACTAGCGGGCCTATGTCCTACGAGCAGTACTTC. This translates into CASSVTGTSGPMSYEQYF.

This clonotype was detected a few times. The gene calls are TRBV7-3 and TRBJ2-6, with D uncertain. CDR1 and CDR2 from the germline V gene are SGHTA and FQGTGA. The germline V and J ends were trimmed by 4 bases and 2 bases, with 9 bases remaining between them. This CDR3 has 15 residues. CDR3 region: CASSSPGPGANVLTF. CDR3 nucleotide sequence: TGTGCCAGCAGCTCCCCAGGCCCTGGGGCCAACGTCCTGACTTTC. The full variable domain, in which reference TRBV7-3 and TRBJ2-6 provide the parts outside the CDR3, is GAGVSQTPSNKVTEKGKYVELRCDPISGHTALYWYRQSLGQGPEFLIYFQGTGAADDSGLPNDRFFAVRPEGSVSTLKIQRTERGDSAVYLCASSSPGPGANVLTFGAGSRLTVL.

J is TRBJ1-6 and V is TRBV7-9, with D unclear. The CDR3 has 15 amino acids. Germline V lookup: CDR1 SEHNR, CDR2 FQNEAQ (reference sequence). The ends were cut back, 3 bases at V and 7 bases at J, with 13 bases in the middle. This CDR3 is CASSLAGSWNSPLHF. The CDR3, as DNA: TGTGCCAGCAGCTTGGCGGGTTCCTGGAATTCACCCCTCCACTTT. The full variable domain, with the rest looked up from reference TRBV7-9 and TRBJ1-6, is DTGVSQNPRHKITKRGQNVTFRCDPISEHNRLYWYRQTLGQGPEFLTYFQNEAQLEKSRLLSDRFSAERPKGSFSTLEIQRTEQGDSAMYLCASSLAGSWNSPLHFGNGTRLTVT.

As concerns this clonotype: With a much larger clone just one base away, this may be a read error. This chain connects TRBV12-3 or TRBV12-4 to TRBJ1-1, with TRBD1 matching over 8 bases. The ends lost 4 bases at V and 4 bases at J; junction bases unmatched: 2. The CDR3 runs 13 residues. The CDR3 here is CASSSDRVTEAFF. DNA of the CDR3: TGTGCCAGCAGTTCGGACAGGGTCACTGAAGCTTTCTTT.

This clonotype has just a few counts. This chain connects TRBV10-3 to TRBJ1-1; D is ambiguous. V gave up 2 bases and J gave up 5 bases, with 12 bases separating them. Germline V lookup: CDR1 ENHRY, CDR2 SYGVKD. This CDR3 is 14 amino acids long. CDR3 DNA: TGTGCCATCAGTGAGAGAGAACAGCGAACTGAAGCTTTCTTT. This sequence encodes CAISEREQRTEAFF.

This clonotype was seen a single time. This chain links TRBV28 with TRBJ2-7, with 8 bases identical to TRBD2. CDR1 is MDHEN, CDR2 SYDVKM, per germline. V shed 6 bases and J 1 base; nucleotides not matched to a gene: 8. The CDR3 has 15 amino acids. The CDR3 DNA reads TGTGCCAGCAGGAGCCCAACTAGCGGTTCCTACGAGCAGTACTTC. This gives the protein CASRSPTSGSYEQYF.

The chain is built from TRBV10-3 and TRBJ2-2; no firm D call. The CDR3 length is 14 residues. Germline V gene sequence: CDR1 ENHRY, CDR2 SYGVKD. The V and J ends lost 2 bases and 7 bases respectively, with 11 bases between them. The CDR3 bases are TGTGCCATCAGTGAGCAGCCAGGCGGCGGGGAGCTGTTTTTT. This gives the protein CAISEQPGGGELFF.

Only a few counts were recorded for this clonotype. The rearrangement uses TRBV25-1 and TRBJ2-7; 10 bases align to TRBD1. The trim removed 6 bases at V and 6 bases at J, leaving 8 bases unmatched. CDR3 size: 14 residues. CDR1 is MGHDK and CDR2 is SYGVNS in the germline V gene. CDR3 loop: CASRDRGSKGEQYF. Here the CDR3 DNA reads TGTGCCAGCAGGGACAGGGGGTCGAAGGGCGAGCAGTACTTC.

This clonotype was recorded at least ten times. J is TRBJ2-7 and V is TRBV5-1; TRBD1 is a possible D gene (5 bases). The CDR3 covers 15 residues. V shed 0 bases and J shed 0 bases, with 10 bases lying between them. Germline CDR1 is SGHRS and CDR2 is YFSETQ. DNA of the CDR3: TGCGCCAGCAGCTTGGCCGGCAGGGCCTCCTACGAGCAGTACTTC. Protein: CASSLAGRASYEQYF.

This clonotype was observed many times. V gene TRBV5-1 combines with J gene TRBJ2-3, with TRBD2 matching 11 bases. The germline CDR1 and CDR2 sequences are SGHRS and YFSETQ. V dropped 3 bases and J dropped 6; count of bases not matched to a gene: 12. This CDR3 contains 17 residues. CDR3 in amino acids: CASSSGLAGLPGDTQYF. The CDR3 DNA sequence: TGCGCCAGCAGCTCAGGACTAGCGGGCCTACCCGGGGATACGCAGTATTTT.